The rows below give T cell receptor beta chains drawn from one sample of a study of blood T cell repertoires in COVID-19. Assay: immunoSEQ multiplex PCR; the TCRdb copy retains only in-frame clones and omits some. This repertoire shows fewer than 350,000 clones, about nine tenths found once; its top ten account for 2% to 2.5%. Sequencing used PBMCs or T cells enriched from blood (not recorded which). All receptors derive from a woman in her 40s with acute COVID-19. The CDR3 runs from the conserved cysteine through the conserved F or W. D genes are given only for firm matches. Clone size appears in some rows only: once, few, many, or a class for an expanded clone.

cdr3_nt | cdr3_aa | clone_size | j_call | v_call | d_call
TGTGCCAGCTCACCAGAAGTGGCGGGACAGACGAACACTGAAGCTTTCTTT | CASSPEVAGQTNTEAFF | NA | TRBJ1-1 | TRBV18 | TRBD1
TGTGCCAGCAGCGACAGTACCTACAATGAGCAGTTCTTC | CASSDSTYNEQFF | NA | TRBJ2-1 | TRBV6-5 | NA
TGTGCCAGCAGCCCAGGGGTTAGCAATCAGCCCCAGCATTTT | CASSPGVSNQPQHF | NA | TRBJ1-5 | TRBV7-6 | NA
TGTGCCAGCAGCCGCCTGAACAGGGGAAACGGCTACACCTTC | CASSRLNRGNGYTF | NA | TRBJ1-2 | TRBV7-9 | TRBD1
TGTGCCAGCAGCCGTAGCGGGAGTGGGGATGAGCAGTTCTTC | CASSRSGSGDEQFF | NA | TRBJ2-1 | TRBV7-9 | TRBD2
TGTGCCAGCAGTTTAAGAGGTGCAATTCGCGCCTACAATGAGCAGTTCTTC | CASSLRGAIRAYNEQFF | NA | TRBJ2-1 | TRBV28 | NA
TGCGCCAGCCCCAGTAACGACAGGGTCGCCGGCGATGAGCAGTTCTTC | CASPSNDRVAGDEQFF | NA | TRBJ2-1 | TRBV4-1 | TRBD1
TGTGCCAGCAGTTTATTCGCCGTTAGGGGGCGGGTGAACACTGAAGCTTTCTTT | CASSLFAVRGRVNTEAFF | NA | TRBJ1-1 | TRBV27 | TRBD1
TGCGCCAGCAGCTTTAGCGGGAGCGGAACCGGGGAGCTGTTTTTT | CASSFSGSGTGELFF | NA | TRBJ2-2 | TRBV5-1 | TRBD2
TGTGCCAGCCAAGGACAGGGGGGGATTGGCAATCAGCCCCAGCATTTT | CASQGQGGIGNQPQHF | NA | TRBJ1-5 | TRBV25-1 | TRBD1
TGTGCCAGCAGCTCGGGACAGGGAGCTTACGAGCAGTACTTC | CASSSGQGAYEQYF | NA | TRBJ2-7 | TRBV5-4 | TRBD1
TGTGCCAGTAAGGAGCTAGGGGCTAGCGGGGATTCCTACAATGAGCAGTTCTTC | CASKELGASGDSYNEQFF | NA | TRBJ2-1 | TRBV19 | TRBD2
TGCGCCAGCAGCTTGGACACAGGCGGAAACACCATATATTTT | CASSLDTGGNTIYF | NA | TRBJ1-3 | TRBV5-1 | NA
TGTGCCAGCAGCTTGGTAGGGAGCGTCACTGAAGCTTTCTTT | CASSLVGSVTEAFF | few | TRBJ1-1 | TRBV5-5 | NA
TGTGCCAGCAGCACCTCAAGGGGTTACGGCTACACCTTC | CASSTSRGYGYTF | NA | TRBJ1-2 | TRBV9 | NA
TGCGCCAGCAGCCAAGATCTAGCGGGGGGGTACAATGAGCAGTTCTTC | CASSQDLAGGYNEQFF | NA | TRBJ2-1 | TRBV4-1 | TRBD2
TGCGCCAGCAGAATCGGGACAGGGCTGTCTGGGGCCAACGTCCTGACTTTC | CASRIGTGLSGANVLTF | NA | TRBJ2-6 | TRBV10-2 | TRBD1
TGTGCCAGCAGTTTAGGGACAGGGGGCTACACCTTC | CASSLGTGGYTF | NA | TRBJ1-2 | TRBV7-2 | TRBD1
TGTGCCAGCAGCTACGTCGACACTGAAGCTTTCTTT | CASSYVDTEAFF | NA | TRBJ1-1 | TRBV2 | NA
TGCAGCGTTGGTCCAGGGGGCAGATATGGCTACACCTTC | CSVGPGGRYGYTF | once | TRBJ1-2 | TRBV29-1 | TRBD1
TGTGCCAGCAGTATCCGGGGGGCCTACACTGAAGCTTTCTTT | CASSIRGAYTEAFF | NA | TRBJ1-1 | TRBV28 | NA
TGTGCCAGCAGCCCGTCCTACGAGCAGTACTTC | CASSPSYEQYF | few | TRBJ2-7 | TRBV2 | NA
TGTGCCAGCAGCCAAGATAACGGTCTGAACTATGGCTACACCTTC | CASSQDNGLNYGYTF | once | TRBJ1-2 | TRBV14 | NA
TGTGCCATCAGCGACGGGATTCAGCCCCAGCATTTT | CAISDGIQPQHF | NA | TRBJ1-5 | TRBV10-3 | NA
TGTGCCAGCAGCCCGGACACCTATGGCTACACCTTC | CASSPDTYGYTF | NA | TRBJ1-2 | TRBV7-9 | NA
TGTGCCAGCCACCGGGGGGAGAACACTGAAGCTTTCTTT | CASHRGENTEAFF | once | TRBJ1-1 | TRBV18 | NA
TGTGCCAGCAGAGGGACAGGAGGTCACAATGAGCAGTTCTTC | CASRGTGGHNEQFF | once | TRBJ2-1 | TRBV6-5 | TRBD1
TGTGCCAGTAGTATACCCTCCGGGTCACCCCTCCACTTT | CASSIPSGSPLHF | NA | TRBJ1-6 | TRBV19 | NA
TGTGCCAGCAGGGCACAGGGGTGGACTGAAGCTTTCTTT | CASRAQGWTEAFF | NA | TRBJ1-1 | TRBV2 | TRBD1
TGTGCCAGCAGCTTGTACTCTAGCGGGAGGTCCGGCAATGAGCAGTTCTTC | CASSLYSSGRSGNEQFF | NA | TRBJ2-1 | TRBV5-5 | TRBD2
TGCGCCAGCAGCCAAGATGTCCTAGTAGGTTCTTCCCAGTACTTC | CASSQDVLVGSSQYF | NA | TRBJ2-5 | TRBV4-1 | NA
TGTGCCTGGACTAGCACAGATACGCAGTATTTT | CAWTSTDTQYF | NA | TRBJ2-3 | TRBV30 | NA
TGTGCCAGCAGTGACGTCAGTACCAACTATGGCTACACCTTC | CASSDVSTNYGYTF | NA | TRBJ1-2 | TRBV2 | NA
TGTGCCAGCAGCACCGCCAAGGGACAGGCCAACACTGAAGCTTTCTTT | CASSTAKGQANTEAFF | NA | TRBJ1-1 | TRBV7-2 | TRBD1
TGTGCCAGCAGCCCTTTTAGCGGGCCCGCCTACAATGAGCAGTTCTTC | CASSPFSGPAYNEQFF | NA | TRBJ2-1 | TRBV3-1/TRBV3-2 | TRBD2
TGTGCCAGCAGCTTAGAGGGAGGGACTGAAGCTTTCTTT | CASSLEGGTEAFF | NA | TRBJ1-1 | TRBV7-9 | NA
TGTGCCAGCACCTACGGGACACACCAAGAGACCCAGTACTTC | CASTYGTHQETQYF | once | TRBJ2-5 | TRBV27 | NA
TGTGCCAGCAGTCCCCGGGACAGATACTATGGCTACACCTTC | CASSPRDRYYGYTF | NA | TRBJ1-2 | TRBV27 | TRBD1